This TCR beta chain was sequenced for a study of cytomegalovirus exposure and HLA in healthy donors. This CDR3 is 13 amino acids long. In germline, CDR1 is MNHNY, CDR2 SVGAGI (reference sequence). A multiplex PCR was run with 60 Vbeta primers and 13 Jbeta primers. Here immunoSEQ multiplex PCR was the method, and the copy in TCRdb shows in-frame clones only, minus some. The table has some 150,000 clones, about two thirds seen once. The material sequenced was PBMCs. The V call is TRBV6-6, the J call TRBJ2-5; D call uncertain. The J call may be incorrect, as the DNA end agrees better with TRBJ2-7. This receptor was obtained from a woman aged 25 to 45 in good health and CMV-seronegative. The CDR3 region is CASSTVGDYEQYF. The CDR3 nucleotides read TGTGCCAGCAGTACAGTTGGGGACTACGAGCAGTACTTC.